One sample yielded the 20 T cell receptor beta chains listed below, sequenced in a study of identifying expanded T cells in peripheral blood. The data were produced by immunoSEQ multiplex PCR, yet TCRdb's version contains in-frame clones alone and is incomplete. The table has approximately 130,000 clones, 84% seen once. Sample: blood. All receptors come from a person aged 18 to 70 in good health.

This sequence joins TRBV5-6 and TRBJ2-2; possibly TRBD1 for D (5 bases). Trimming stripped 2 bases from V and 6 bases from J, with 14 bases between. Germline CDR1 and CDR2: SGHDT and YYEEEE. The CDR3 is 15 amino acids. CDR3 sequence reads: CASSFDSHFAGELFF. CDR3 DNA: TGTGCCAGCAGCTTTGACAGTCATTTTGCCGGGGAGCTGTTTTTT.

This clone was detected only once. This chain links TRBV2 with TRBJ2-1; D remains ambiguous. Per germline, CDR1 SNHLY and CDR2 FYNNEI. Trimming cost V 2 bases and J 6 bases, with 11 bases left between them. CDR3 length: 14 residues. CDR3 loop: CASSETSTANEQFF. The CDR3 bases are TGTGCCAGCAGTGAAACTTCCACGGCCAATGAGCAGTTCTTC.

J is TRBJ2-5 and V is TRBV5-8; no clear D. V shed 2 bases and J shed 2 bases, with 13 bases lying between them. This CDR3 region has 15 residues. Per germline, CDR1 SGHTS and CDR2 YDEGEE. The CDR3 DNA reads TGTGCCAGCAGCTTTGGTTGGACGGCTCAAGAGACCCAGTACTTC. It is translated as CASSFGWTAQETQYF.

The chain couples TRBV2 to TRBJ1-5; no definite D call. V was cut by 6 bases and J by 4 bases, with 13 bases left in between. The CDR3 loop spans 14 amino acids. The germline CDR1 and CDR2 sequences are SNHLY and FYNNEI. CDR3 amino acids: CASSQLSDNQPQHF. In nucleotides, the CDR3 is TGTGCCAGCAGCCAACTGTCAGATAATCAGCCCCAGCATTTT.

This chain joins TRBV7-9 and TRBJ1-2; D unresolved. Deletions cut 5 bases from V and 1 base from J, with 14 bases between. The CDR3 covers 15 residues. Germline V gene data show CDR1 as SEHNR and CDR2 as FQNEAQ (reference sequence). The CDR3 reads CASSQEPTYNYGYTF. The CDR3 DNA follows: TGTGCCAGCAGCCAGGAACCGACATATAACTATGGCTACACCTTC.

This chain connects TRBV14 to TRBJ2-2; no definite D call. With 2 bases removed from V and 7 bases from J, the gap between germline ends came to 8 bases. This CDR3 spans 13 amino acids. Germline loops: CDR1 SGHDN, CDR2 FVKESK. CDR3 sequence reads: CASSQNLGGELFF. In nucleotides, the CDR3 is TGTGCCAGCAGCCAAAATCTCGGCGGGGAGCTGTTTTTT.

The chain carries TRBV6-1 and TRBJ1-4; D is uncertain. Deletions cut 2 bases from V and 8 bases from J, with 15 bases between. The CDR3 has 15 amino acids. The germline CDR1 and CDR2 sequences are MNHNS and SASEGT. CDR3: CASSEPHEMGEKLFF. CDR3 in DNA: TGTGCCAGCAGTGAACCCCATGAGATGGGCGAAAAACTGTTTTTT.

A single count supports this clone. The chain carries TRBV11-2 and TRBJ1-3; TRBD1 might be the D (5 bases). The length of the CDR3 is 18 residues. V was shortened by 5 bases and J by 2 bases, with 22 bases between the two germline ends. In germline, CDR1 is SGHAT, CDR2 FQNNGV. The CDR3 reads CASSRGRGVAPTGNTIYF. The CDR3 bases are TGTGCCAGCAGCCGCGGGCGGGGGGTAGCTCCTACTGGAAACACCATATATTTT.

The DNA of the CDR3 is TGTGCCAGCAGTGGGGCGGGAGGGTACGAGCAGTACTTC. Amino acid sequence: CASSGAGGYEQYF. The rearrangement uses TRBV6-1 and TRBJ2-7, with 9 bases fitting TRBD2. The V gene end was trimmed by 4 bases and the J gene end by 4 bases; junction bases not matched to a gene: 2. CDR3 length: 13 residues. Germline CDR1 MNHNS, CDR2 SASEGT.

This clone has just a few counts. This sequence joins TRBV7-2 and TRBJ1-1; D possibly corresponds to TRBD1 (5 bases). Trimming cost V 5 bases and J 5 bases, with 18 bases left between them. This CDR3 comprises 15 residues. Germline CDR1 is SGHTA and CDR2 is FQGNSA. CDR3 sequence (DNA): TGTGCCAGCAGCGTAGAAGATTTTGGGGGGACTGAAGCTTTCTTT. Its translation: CASSVEDFGGTEAFF.

This chain links TRBV15 with TRBJ1-2; perhaps TRBD1 as D (6 bases). Trimming shortened V by 3 bases and J by 0 bases, and 20 bases separated the two germline ends. There are 18 residues in the CDR3. In germline, CDR1 is LNHNV, CDR2 YYDKDF (reference sequence). The DNA of the CDR3 is TGTGCCACCAGCAGGTCGGGAATTGGGACATTAGCTAACTATGGCTACACCTTC. It translates to CATSRSGIGTLANYGYTF.

The chain uses TRBV7-2 and TRBJ1-5, with a tentative D call TRBD1 (5 bases). Trimming stripped 5 bases from V and 7 bases from J, with 18 bases between. The CDR3 spans 15 residues. Germline CDR1 reads SGHTA; CDR2 reads FQGNSA. The DNA for the CDR3 is TGTGCCAGCAGCCCTCAACGAGGGGTGTACCAGCCCCAGCATTTT. Translated: CASSPQRGVYQPQHF.

The chain has TRBV27 and TRBJ2-3; D unclear. Trimming took 2 bases from V and 3 from J, leaving 6 bases between them. This CDR3 is 13 amino acids long. Per germline, CDR1 MNHEY and CDR2 SMNVEV (reference sequence). CDR3 protein: CASSLRGTDTQYF. CDR3 bases: TGTGCCAGCAGTTTACGAGGTACAGATACGCAGTATTTT.

This clone is a singleton in its sample. CDR3 protein: CASSAAPYNEQFF. CDR3 DNA sequence: TGCGCCAGCAGCGCGGCCCCGTACAATGAGCAGTTCTTC. V and J are TRBV4-3 and TRBJ2-1; no definite D call. CDR3 length: 13 amino acids. Germline V CDR1 and CDR2: LGHNA, YSLEER. V was cut by 5 bases and J by 4 bases, with 9 bases left in between.

The V gene is TRBV10-3, the J gene TRBJ2-1; 8 nucleotides line up with TRBD1. Germline V gene data show CDR1 as ENHRY and CDR2 as SYGVKD. This CDR3 spans 15 amino acids. Germline trimming cut 4 bases from V and 4 bases from J; bases unmatched to any gene: 6. This CDR3 reads CAISGSGTGYNEQFF. As DNA, the CDR3 is TGTGCCATCAGTGGCTCGGGGACAGGTTACAATGAGCAGTTCTTC.

This chain connects TRBV7-9 to TRBJ1-2, with 7 bases identical to TRBD1. The V segment lost 4 bases and the J segment 1 base; nucleotides outside the gene matches: 9. The CDR3 runs to 16 residues. The germline CDR1 and CDR2 sequences are SEHNR and FQNEAQ (reference sequence). The DNA for the CDR3 is TGTGCCAGCAGCTCACCCGACAGGGATTATAACTATGGCTACACCTTC. It codes for CASSSPDRDYNYGYTF.

This chain links TRBV2 with TRBJ1-1; D may be TRBD1 (5 bases). The V and J ends lost 2 bases and 7 bases respectively, with 11 bases between them. This CDR3 is built from 13 residues. The V gene's germline CDR1 is SNHLY and CDR2 FYNNEI. This chain's CDR3 is CASSEWGGREAFF. The CDR3 nucleotides read TGTGCCAGCAGTGAATGGGGCGGGCGTGAAGCTTTCTTT. The full variable domain, its missing parts supplied by reference TRBV2 and TRBJ1-1, is EPEVTQTPSHQVTQMGQEVILRCVPISNHLYFYWYRQILGQKVEFLVSFYNNEISEKSEIFDDQFSVERPDGSNFTLKIRSTKLEDSAMYFCASSEWGGREAFFGQGTRLTVV.

The rearrangement joins TRBV9 to TRBJ2-3, with TRBD2 identical over 10 bases. V was clipped by 2 bases and J by 4 bases; unmatched bases: 4. The length of the CDR3 is 15 residues. The germline V gene encodes CDR1 SGDLS and CDR2 YYNGEE. CDR3 bases: TGTGCCAGCAGCGTGAGCGGGGGGGCGTCAGATACGCAGTATTTT. It yields the protein CASSVSGGASDTQYF. Based on the CDR3 plus reference TRBV9 and TRBJ2-3, the full variable domain is DSGVTQTPKHLITATGQRVTLRCSPRSGDLSVYWYQQSLDQGLQFLIQYYNGEERAKGNILERFSAQQFPDLHSELNLSSLELGDSALYFCASSVSGGASDTQYFGPGTRLTVL.

The chain uses TRBV7-6 and TRBJ1-2, with a tentative D call TRBD1 (5 bases). The germline V gene encodes CDR1 SGHVS and CDR2 FNYEAQ. This CDR3 contains 13 residues. V lost 5 bases, J lost 8 bases, and 15 bases lay in between. The DNA of the CDR3 is TGTGCCAGCAGCCCGAATGGCAGGGACGGCTACACCTTC. It translates to CASSPNGRDGYTF.

The sample holds one count of this clone. The chain has TRBV9 and TRBJ1-2; D gene unclear. This CDR3 comprises 11 residues. The V gene lost 4 bases and the J gene lost 5 bases, with 6 bases spanning the gap. Germline V gives CDR1 SGDLS, CDR2 YYNGEE. CDR3 DNA: TGTGCCAGCAGCCCGGGGTATGGCTACACCTTC. This encodes CASSPGYGYTF.